The present entry profiles one TCR beta chain with its context. Its specificity is not known. The data were obtained in a study of identical twins. Study observations and caveats: Rather than following the same donors, the conclusions depended on cross-sectional statistical analysis.

In germline, CDR1 is SGHVS, CDR2 FQNEAQ. This CDR3 is 17 amino acids long. The ends lost 4 bases at V and 1 base at J; junction bases unmatched: 2. TCRdb fed the 5' RACE reads into MiXCR, producing one record per CDR3 protein. The table shows 500,000 to 600,000 distinct CDR3 sequences, with 22% occurring only once. The same data also contributed to another study, on T cells expressing NK-cell markers. This second study notes: Among the experiments, several used an anti-gamma-delta TCR antibody to restrict sorting to alpha-beta TCR T cells. Several donors' CD3+CD56-NKG2C+ cells were dominated by the same clonotypes.

This chain uses TRBV7-8 with TRBJ2-2; 14 nucleotides align to TRBD2. This TCR was sampled from a woman between 18 and 29 years old in good health. The specimen was CD4+ T cells sorted from blood. The CDR3 DNA reads TGTGCCAGCAGCTCCGGGACTAGCGGGAGGAACACCGGGGAGCTGTTTTTT. It yields the protein CASSSGTSGRNTGELFF.